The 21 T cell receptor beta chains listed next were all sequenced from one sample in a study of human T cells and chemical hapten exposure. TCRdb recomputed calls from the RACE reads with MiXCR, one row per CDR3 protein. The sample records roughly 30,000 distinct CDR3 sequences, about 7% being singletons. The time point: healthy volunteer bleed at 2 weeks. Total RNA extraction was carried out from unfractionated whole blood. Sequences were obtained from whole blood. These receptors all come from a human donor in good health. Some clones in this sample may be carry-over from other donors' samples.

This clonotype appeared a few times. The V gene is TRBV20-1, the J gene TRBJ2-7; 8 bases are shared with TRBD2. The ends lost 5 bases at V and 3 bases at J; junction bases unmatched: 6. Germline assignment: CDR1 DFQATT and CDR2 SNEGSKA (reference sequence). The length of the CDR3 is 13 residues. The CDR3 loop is CSASSGGSYEQYF. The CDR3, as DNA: TGCAGTGCTTCCAGCGGGGGTAGCTACGAGCAGTACTTC.

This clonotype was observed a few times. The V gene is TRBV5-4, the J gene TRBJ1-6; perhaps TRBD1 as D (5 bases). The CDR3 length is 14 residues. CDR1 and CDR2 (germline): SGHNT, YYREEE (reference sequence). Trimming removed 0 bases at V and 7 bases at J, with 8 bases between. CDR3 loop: CASSLDRTNSPLHF. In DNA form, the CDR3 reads TGTGCCAGCAGCTTGGACAGGACGAATTCACCCCTCCACTTT. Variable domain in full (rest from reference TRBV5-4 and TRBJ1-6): ETGVTQSPTHLIKTRGQQVTLRCSSQSGHNTVSWYQQALGQGPQFIFQYYREEENGRGNFPPRFSGLQFPNYSSELNVNALELDDSALYLCASSLDRTNSPLHFGNGTRLTVT.

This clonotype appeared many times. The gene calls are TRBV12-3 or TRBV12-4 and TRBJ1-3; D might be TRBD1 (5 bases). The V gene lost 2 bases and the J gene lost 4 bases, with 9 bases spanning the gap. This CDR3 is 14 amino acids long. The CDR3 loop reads CASSLWGGGNTIYF. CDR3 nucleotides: TGTGCCAGCAGTTTATGGGGCGGCGGAAACACCATATATTTT.

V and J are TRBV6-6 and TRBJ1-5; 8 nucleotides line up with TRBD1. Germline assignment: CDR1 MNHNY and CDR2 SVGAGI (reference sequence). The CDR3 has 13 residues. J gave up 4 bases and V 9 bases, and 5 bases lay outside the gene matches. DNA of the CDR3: TGTGCCAGTTCCGACAGGGGAAATCAGCCCCAGCATTTT. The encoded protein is CASSDRGNQPQHF.

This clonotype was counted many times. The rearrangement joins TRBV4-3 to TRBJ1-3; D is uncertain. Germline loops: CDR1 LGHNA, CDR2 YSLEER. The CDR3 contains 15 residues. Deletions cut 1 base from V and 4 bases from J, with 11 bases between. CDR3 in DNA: TGCGCCAGCAGCCAAGGTCACATTGGCGGAAACACCATATATTTT. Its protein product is CASSQGHIGGNTIYF.

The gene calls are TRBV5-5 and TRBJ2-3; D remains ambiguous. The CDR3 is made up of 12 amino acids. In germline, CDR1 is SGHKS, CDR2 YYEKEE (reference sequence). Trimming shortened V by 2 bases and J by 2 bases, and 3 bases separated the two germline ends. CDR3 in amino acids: CASSFSTDTQYF. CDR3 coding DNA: TGTGCCAGCAGCTTTTCCACAGATACGCAGTATTTT.

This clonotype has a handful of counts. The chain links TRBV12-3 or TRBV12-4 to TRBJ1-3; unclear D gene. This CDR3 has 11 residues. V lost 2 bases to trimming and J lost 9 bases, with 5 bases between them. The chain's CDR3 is CASSLSFTIYF. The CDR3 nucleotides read TGTGCCAGCAGTTTAAGTTTCACCATATATTTT.

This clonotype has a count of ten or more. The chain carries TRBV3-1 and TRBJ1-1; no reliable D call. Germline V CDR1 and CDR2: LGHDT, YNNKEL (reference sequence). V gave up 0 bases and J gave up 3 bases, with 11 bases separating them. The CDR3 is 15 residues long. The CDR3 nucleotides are TGTGCCAGCAGCCAAGACGGACGTTATTACACTGAAGCTTTCTTT. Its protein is CASSQDGRYYTEAFF.

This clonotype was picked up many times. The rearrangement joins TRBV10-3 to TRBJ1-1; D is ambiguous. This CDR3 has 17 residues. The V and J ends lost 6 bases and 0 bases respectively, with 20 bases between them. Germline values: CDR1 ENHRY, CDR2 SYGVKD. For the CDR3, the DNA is TGTGCCATCAGCTCGGACGGAAGAGGAGTTATGAACACTGAAGCTTTCTTT. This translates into CAISSDGRGVMNTEAFF.

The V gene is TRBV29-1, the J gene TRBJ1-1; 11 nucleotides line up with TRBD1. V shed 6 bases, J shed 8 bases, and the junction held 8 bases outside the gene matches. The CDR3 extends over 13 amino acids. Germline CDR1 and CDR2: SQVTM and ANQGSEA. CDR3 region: CSVRGTGGPEAFF. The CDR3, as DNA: TGCAGCGTCCGTGGGACAGGGGGACCCGAAGCTTTCTTT.

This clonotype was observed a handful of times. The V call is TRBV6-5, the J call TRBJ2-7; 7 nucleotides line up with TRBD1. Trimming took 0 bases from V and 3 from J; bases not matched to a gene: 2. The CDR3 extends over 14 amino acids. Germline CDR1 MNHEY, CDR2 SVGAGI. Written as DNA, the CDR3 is TGTGCCAGCAGTTACTCGAGGGACAGCTACGAGCAGTACTTC. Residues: CASSYSRDSYEQYF.

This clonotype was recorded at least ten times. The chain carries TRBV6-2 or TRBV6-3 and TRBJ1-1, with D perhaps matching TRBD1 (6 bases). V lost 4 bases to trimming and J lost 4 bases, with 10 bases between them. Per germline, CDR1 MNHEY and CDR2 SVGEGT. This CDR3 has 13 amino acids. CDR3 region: CASSSPGATEAFF. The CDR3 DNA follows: TGTGCCAGCAGTTCCCCGGGGGCCACTGAAGCTTTCTTT.

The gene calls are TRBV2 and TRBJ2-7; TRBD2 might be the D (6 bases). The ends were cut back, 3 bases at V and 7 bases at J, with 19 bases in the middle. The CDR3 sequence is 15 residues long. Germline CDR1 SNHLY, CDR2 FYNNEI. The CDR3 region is CASSEEGRNRREQYF. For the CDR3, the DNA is TGTGCCAGCAGTGAGGAGGGTAGAAACCGAAGGGAGCAGTACTTC.

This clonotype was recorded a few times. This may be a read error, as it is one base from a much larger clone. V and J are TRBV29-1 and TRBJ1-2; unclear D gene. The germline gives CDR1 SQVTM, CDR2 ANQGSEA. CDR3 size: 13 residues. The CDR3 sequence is CSAYRDSNYGDTF. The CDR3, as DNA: TGCAGCGCCTACAGAGACTCTAACTATGGCGACACCTTC.

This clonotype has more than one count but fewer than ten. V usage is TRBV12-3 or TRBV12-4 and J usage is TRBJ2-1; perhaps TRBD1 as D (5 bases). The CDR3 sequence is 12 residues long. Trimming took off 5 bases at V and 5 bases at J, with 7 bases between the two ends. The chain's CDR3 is CASSLRDNEQFF. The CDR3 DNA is TGTGCCAGCAGTCTCAGGGACAATGAGCAGTTCTTC.

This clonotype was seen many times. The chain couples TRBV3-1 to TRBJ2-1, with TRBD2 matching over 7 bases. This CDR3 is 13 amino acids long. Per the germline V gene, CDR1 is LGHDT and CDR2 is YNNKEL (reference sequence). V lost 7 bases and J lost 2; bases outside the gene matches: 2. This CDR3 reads CASTGTTYNEQFF. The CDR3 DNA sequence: TGTGCCAGCACCGGGACTACCTACAATGAGCAGTTCTTC.

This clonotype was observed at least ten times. Here the CDR3 reads CSASGAGTAYEQYF. The CDR3 nucleotides read TGCAGTGCTAGTGGTGCCGGGACCGCCTACGAGCAGTACTTC. The chain combines TRBV20-1 with TRBJ2-7, with D tentatively TRBD1 or TRBD2 (5 bases each). V dropped 3 bases and J dropped 2 bases, with 14 bases sitting between them. This CDR3 contains 14 residues. The V gene's germline CDR1 is DFQATT and CDR2 SNEGSKA (reference sequence).

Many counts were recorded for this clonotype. The CDR3 protein is CASSPTTGEAFF. As DNA, the CDR3 is TGTGCCAGCTCACCAACGACAGGGGAAGCTTTCTTT. The chain carries TRBV18 and TRBJ1-1, with TRBD1 identical over 7 bases. Germline V lookup: CDR1 KGHSH, CDR2 LQKENI. The CDR3 runs to 12 residues. J was trimmed by 8 bases and V by 2 bases; bases with no gene match: 2.

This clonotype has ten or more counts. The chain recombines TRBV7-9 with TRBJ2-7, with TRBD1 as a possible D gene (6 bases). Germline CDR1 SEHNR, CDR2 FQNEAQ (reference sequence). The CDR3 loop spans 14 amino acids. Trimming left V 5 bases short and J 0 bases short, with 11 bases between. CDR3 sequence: CASSPPTGSYEQYF. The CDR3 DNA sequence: TGTGCCAGCAGCCCCCCGACAGGCTCCTACGAGCAGTACTTC. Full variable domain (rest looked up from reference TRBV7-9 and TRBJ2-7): DTGVSQNPRHKITKRGQNVTFRCDPISEHNRLYWYRQTLGQGPEFLTYFQNEAQLEKSRLLSDRFSAERPKGSFSTLEIQRTEQGDSAMYLCASSPPTGSYEQYFGPGTRLTVT.

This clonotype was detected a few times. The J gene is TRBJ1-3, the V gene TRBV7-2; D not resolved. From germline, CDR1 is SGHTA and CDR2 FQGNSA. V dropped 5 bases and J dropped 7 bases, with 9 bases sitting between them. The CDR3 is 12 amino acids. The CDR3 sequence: CASSASLNTIYF. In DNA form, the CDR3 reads TGTGCCAGCAGCGCGAGCCTTAACACCATATATTTT.

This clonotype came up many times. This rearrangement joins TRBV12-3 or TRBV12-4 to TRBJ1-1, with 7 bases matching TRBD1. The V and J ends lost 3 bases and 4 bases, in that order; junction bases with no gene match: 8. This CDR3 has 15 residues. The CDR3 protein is CASSFRQGGITEAFF. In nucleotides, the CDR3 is TGTGCCAGCAGTTTTAGACAGGGCGGAATCACTGAAGCTTTCTTT.